The rows below give T cell receptor beta chains drawn from one sample of a study of T-cell reconstitution after alpha-beta-depleted transplantation in children. TCRdb used MiXCR to reprocess the PCR reads, holding one entry per CDR3 protein. Among hundreds of thousands of distinct CDR3 sequences listed, about 33% were seen once. The sample consisted of PBMCs from the stem cell graft donor, taken from the stem cell graft. All receptors derive from a human donor who donated a stem cell graft to a child with aplastic anemia. CDR3s include the opening cysteine and the closing phenylalanine or tryptophan. The D gene is left open where the match is weak. Clone size, where shown, is once, few, many, or a class for clones that have expanded.

j_gene,abundance,v_gene,d_gene,CDR3aa,CDR3nt
TRBJ2-1,-,TRBV20-1,TRBD2,CSAEFRGASGVSYNEQFF,TGCAGTGCGGAGTTTAGAGGGGCTAGCGGGGTTTCCTACAATGAGCAGTTCTTC
TRBJ1-2,-,TRBV25-1,-,CASEGGGAGIYGYTF,TGTGCCAGCGAGGGTGGGGGGGCCGGTATCTATGGCTACACCTTC
TRBJ1-1,-,TRBV11-2,-,CASSLSPAFEAFF,TGTGCCAGCAGCTTGTCTCCGGCCTTTGAAGCTTTCTTT
TRBJ2-3,-,TRBV12-3/TRBV12-4,TRBD2,CASSSGLAGLQYF,TGTGCCAGCAGTTCGGGACTAGCGGGGCTACAGTATTTT
TRBJ2-5,-,TRBV27,-,CASAPWFGNNQETQYF,TGTGCCAGCGCCCCATGGTTTGGAAACAACCAGGAGACCCAGTACTTC
TRBJ2-7,few,TRBV29-1,-,CSAQIGFNSYEQYF,TGCAGCGCCCAGATCGGATTCAACTCCTACGAGCAGTACTTC
TRBJ1-1,few,TRBV6-1,-,CASSPIRQNTEAFF,TGTGCCAGCAGCCCTATTCGACAGAACACTGAAGCTTTCTTT
TRBJ2-7,-,TRBV18,-,CASSPGRGREQYF,TGTGCCAGCTCACCCGGCCGGGGCCGCGAGCAGTACTTC
TRBJ1-2,-,TRBV7-9,TRBD1,CASSFMGQGLSRGYTF,TGTGCCAGCAGCTTTATGGGACAGGGGTTGTCGAGAGGCTACACCTTC
TRBJ2-4,-,TRBV20-1,TRBD2,CSARGAGGSGGSLAKNIQYF,TGCAGTGCTAGAGGGGCCGGGGGTAGCGGGGGGTCCCTAGCCAAAAACATTCAGTACTTC
TRBJ2-3,few,TRBV6-1,-,CASSGGTSPDTQYF,TGTGCCAGCAGTGGAGGGACTTCCCCGGATACGCAGTATTTT
TRBJ1-2,-,TRBV20-1,-,CSAPVRGAPAYGYTF,TGCAGTGCGCCGGTCCGGGGAGCCCCTGCCTATGGCTACACCTTC
TRBJ2-1,-,TRBV4-2,-,CASSQEGGNEQFF,TGTGCCAGCAGCCAAGAAGGGGGAAATGAGCAGTTCTTC
TRBJ2-5,-,TRBV5-1,-,CASSSGRGSGTQYF,TGCGCCAGCAGCTCAGGAAGGGGGTCTGGGACCCAGTACTTC
TRBJ2-1,-,TRBV19,TRBD2,CASSTTSGNNNEQFF,TGTGCCAGTAGTACGACTAGCGGGAATAACAATGAGCAGTTCTTC
TRBJ1-4,few,TRBV20-1,TRBD1,CSARGQGYEKLFF,TGCAGTGCTAGGGGACAGGGGTATGAAAAACTGTTTTTT
TRBJ1-5,-,TRBV30,-,CAWSGGLGSNQPQHF,TGTGCCTGGAGTGGGGGACTTGGTAGCAATCAGCCCCAGCATTTT
TRBJ1-2,once,TRBV6-6,-,CASSSERGRSYTF,TGTGCCAGCAGTTCCGAACGGGGGCGCAGCTACACCTTC
TRBJ1-1,-,TRBV18,TRBD1,CASSPRRQGAPEAFF,TGTGCCAGCTCACCCCGGAGACAGGGGGCCCCTGAAGCTTTCTTT
TRBJ1-2,-,TRBV30,TRBD1,CAWSGTGIHGYTF,TGTGCCTGGAGCGGGACAGGTATCCATGGCTACACCTTC
TRBJ1-6,few,TRBV12-3/TRBV12-4,-,CASSRGSSYNSPLHF,TGTGCCAGCAGTCGGGGGAGCTCCTATAATTCACCCCTCCACTTT
TRBJ2-3,once,TRBV7-2,TRBD1,CASARGQLNTDTQYF,TGTGCCAGCGCCAGGGGACAGCTCAACACAGATACGCAGTATTTT
TRBJ2-5,few,TRBV24-1,-,CATSDPDRKETQYF,TGTGCCACCAGTGATCCTGACAGGAAAGAGACCCAGTACTTC
TRBJ2-3,few,TRBV20-1,-,CSAREGPGDTQYF,TGCAGTGCTAGAGAGGGGCCCGGAGATACGCAGTATTTT